This entry features one T cell receptor (beta chain) sequence. Clones were read by immunoSEQ multiplex PCR, and TCRdb kept only the in-frame ones, dropping some. The repertoire has roughly 200,000 clones, about 87% of them found once; the top ten carry 1.2%. This sample was included in a study of blood T cell repertoires in COVID-19. For the study at large: COVID-19 samples collected from the United States, Italy and Spain covered acute and convalescent phases.

Individuals aged about 18 to 89 years were recruited from 24 US areas. Before being deemed recovered, Cohort 3 donors had two negative PCRs, clearance, or symptom resolution. The sequencing sample was made of PBMCs or T cells enriched from blood (not recorded which). The clonotype originates from a young man who had recovered from COVID-19.

The DNA for the CDR3 is TGTGCCAGCAGCTTAGGACAGGGGACGCGCACTGAAGCTTTCTTT. It specifies CASSLGQGTRTEAFF. This chain joins TRBV13 and TRBJ1-1; 7 nucleotides line up with TRBD1. CDR1 and CDR2 (germline): PRHDT, FYEKMQ (reference sequence). With 0 bases clipped from V and 4 bases from J, the junction kept 5 bases outside the gene matches. The length of the CDR3 is 15 residues.